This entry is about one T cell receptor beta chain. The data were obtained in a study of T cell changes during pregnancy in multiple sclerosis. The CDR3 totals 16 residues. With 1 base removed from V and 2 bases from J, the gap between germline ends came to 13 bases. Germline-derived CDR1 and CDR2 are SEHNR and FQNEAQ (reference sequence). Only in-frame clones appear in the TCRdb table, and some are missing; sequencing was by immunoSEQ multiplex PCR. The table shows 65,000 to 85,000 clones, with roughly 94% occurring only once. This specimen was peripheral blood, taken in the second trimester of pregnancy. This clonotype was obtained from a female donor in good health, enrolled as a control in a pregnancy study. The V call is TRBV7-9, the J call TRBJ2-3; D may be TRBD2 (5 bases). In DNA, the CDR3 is TGTGCCAGCAGCTTAGACGGGGTTAACCCCACAGATACGCAGTATTTT. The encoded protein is CASSLDGVNPTDTQYF.